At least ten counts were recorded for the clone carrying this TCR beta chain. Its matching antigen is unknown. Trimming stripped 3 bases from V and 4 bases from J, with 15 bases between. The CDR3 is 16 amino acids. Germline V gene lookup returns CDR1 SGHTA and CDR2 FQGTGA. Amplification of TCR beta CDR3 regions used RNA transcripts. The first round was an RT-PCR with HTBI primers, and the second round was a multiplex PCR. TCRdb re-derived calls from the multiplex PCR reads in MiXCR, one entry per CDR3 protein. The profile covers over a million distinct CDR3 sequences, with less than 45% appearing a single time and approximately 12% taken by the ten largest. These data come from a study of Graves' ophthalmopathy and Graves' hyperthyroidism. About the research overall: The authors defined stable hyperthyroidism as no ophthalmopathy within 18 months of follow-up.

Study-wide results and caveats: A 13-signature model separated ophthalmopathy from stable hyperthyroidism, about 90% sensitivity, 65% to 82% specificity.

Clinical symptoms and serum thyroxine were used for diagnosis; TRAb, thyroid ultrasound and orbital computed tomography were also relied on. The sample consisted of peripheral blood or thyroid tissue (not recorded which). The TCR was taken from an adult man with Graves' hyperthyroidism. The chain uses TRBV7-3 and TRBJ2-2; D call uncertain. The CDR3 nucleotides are TGTGCCAGCAGCTTGGTCGAGACTTCTCCCACCGGGGAGCTGTTTTTT. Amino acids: CASSLVETSPTGELFF.